This entry lists 29 T cell receptor beta chains sequenced from one sample in a study of cytomegalovirus exposure and HLA in healthy donors. Both 60 Vbeta primers and 13 Jbeta primers went into the PCR. Measured with immunoSEQ multiplex PCR; TCRdb has only the in-frame clones, and not every one. Seen in this sample are around 33,000 clones; the ten most common clones hold 3.5% to 5.5%. Source material: PBMCs. The origin of the receptors is a woman aged 40 to 50 in good health and CMV-seropositive.

CDR3 in amino acids: CASSPTYEQYF. The CDR3 DNA sequence: TGTGCCAGCTCCCCTACCTACGAGCAGTACTTC. The chain has TRBV18 and TRBJ2-7; D is unresolved. Germline loops: CDR1 KGHSH, CDR2 LQKENI. CDR3 size: 11 residues. V shed 6 bases and J shed 2 bases, with 5 bases lying between them. Based on the CDR3 plus reference TRBV18 and TRBJ2-7, the full variable domain is NAGVMQNPRHLVRRRGQEARLRCSPMKGHSHVYWYRQLPEEGLKFMVYLQKENIIDESGMPKERFSAEFPKEGPSILRIQQVVRGDSAAYFCASSPTYEQYFGPGTRLTVT.

The CDR3, as DNA: TGCGCCAGCAAGACAGGTAACCCCTACGAGCAGTACTTC. Protein product: CASKTGNPYEQYF. V and J are TRBV10-2 and TRBJ2-5, with D possibly being TRBD1 (6 bases). The end of the DNA fits TRBJ2-7 better, so the J call may be wrong. In germline, CDR1 is WSHSY, CDR2 SAAADI. This CDR3 region has 13 residues.

The gene calls are TRBV28 and TRBJ1-5; 7 nucleotides match TRBD1. Germline values: CDR1 MDHEN, CDR2 SYDVKM. V lost 5 bases and J lost 7; bases outside the gene matches: 8. The CDR3 loop spans 14 amino acids. The CDR3 here is CASSPTGTRQPQHF. Written as DNA, the CDR3 is TGTGCCAGCAGTCCGACAGGGACGAGACAGCCCCAGCATTTT.

V and J are TRBV29-1 and TRBJ2-2, with 7 bases identical to TRBD1. This CDR3 region has 14 residues. V trimming: 6 bases; J trimming: 1 base; junction bases outside the gene matches: 5. The V gene's germline CDR1 is SQVTM and CDR2 ANQGSEA. As DNA, the CDR3 is TGCAGCGTCTCCGGGACAGTGAACACCGGGGAGCTGTTTTTT. Encoded protein: CSVSGTVNTGELFF.

The CDR3 bases are TGTGCCAGCAGCGTAAACAGGGCTGACGAGCAGTACTTC. It yields the protein CASSVNRADEQYF. V and J are TRBV9 and TRBJ2-7; tentative D call: TRBD1 (6 bases). The CDR3 has 13 residues. CDR1 and CDR2 from the germline V gene are SGDLS and YYNGEE. Deletions cut 1 base from V and 5 bases from J, with 10 bases between.

This chain links TRBV18 with TRBJ1-2; possibly TRBD1 for D (6 bases). Per the germline V gene, CDR1 is KGHSH and CDR2 is LQKENI. The V gene lost 5 bases and the J gene lost 8 bases, with 12 bases spanning the gap. This CDR3 region has 12 residues. Here the CDR3 DNA reads TGTGCCAGCTCATCAAACAGGGAGGGCTACACCTTC. Its translation: CASSSNREGYTF.

V usage is TRBV27 and J usage is TRBJ2-5; D may be TRBD2 (5 bases). V dropped 5 bases and J dropped 3 bases, with 22 bases sitting between them. The germline V gene has CDR1 MNHEY and CDR2 SMNVEV (reference sequence). The length of the CDR3 is 17 residues. The CDR3 nucleotides are TGTGCCAGCAGTCCCATATACGTTACGGGAACGAAAGAGACCCAGTACTTC. Protein product: CASSPIYVTGTKETQYF.

The genes are TRBV30 and TRBJ2-1; 14 bases are shared with TRBD2. Germline lookup yields CDR1 GTSNPN and CDR2 SVGIG (reference sequence). The CDR3 spans 15 residues. V dropped 1 base and J dropped 8; count of bases not matched to a gene: 4. The CDR3 spells CAWSAGLAGVDEQFF. The CDR3 bases are TGTGCCTGGAGTGCGGGACTAGCGGGAGTCGATGAGCAGTTCTTC.

The chain has TRBV7-2 and TRBJ2-7; D remains ambiguous. The CDR3 runs to 14 residues. Trimming shortened V by 2 bases and J by 5 bases, and 13 bases separated the two germline ends. Germline V lookup: CDR1 SGHTA, CDR2 FQGNSA. The CDR3 here is CASSLLGNRDEQYF. The CDR3 DNA reads TGTGCCAGCAGCTTACTAGGCAACCGAGACGAGCAGTACTTC. Filled out from reference TRBV7-2 and TRBJ2-7, the complete variable domain reads GAGVSQSPSNKVTEKGKDVELRCDPISGHTALYWYRQSLGQGLEFLIYFQGNSAPDKSGLPSDRFSAERTGGSVSTLTIQRTQQEDSAVYLCASSLLGNRDEQYFGPGTRLTVT.

V is TRBV6-1 and J is TRBJ2-7; 9 bases are a match to TRBD2. V shed 2 bases and J 6 bases; nucleotides not matched to a gene: 20. CDR3 length: 19 amino acids. Germline V gene lookup returns CDR1 MNHNS and CDR2 SASEGT. For the CDR3, the DNA is TGTGCCAGCAGTGAAATGCGGGACGGCGGGGCGGGAGGGCGGCTCGAGCAGTACTTC. Translation: CASSEMRDGGAGGRLEQYF.

The chain couples TRBV6-1 to TRBJ2-3, with 14 bases lining up with TRBD2. The CDR3 is 14 amino acids. The V gene's germline CDR1 is MNHNS and CDR2 SASEGT. The ends lost 7 bases at V and 5 bases at J; junction bases unmatched: 2. CDR3 protein: CASTGTSGGDTQYF. The CDR3 nucleotides read TGTGCCAGCACCGGGACTAGCGGGGGAGATACGCAGTATTTT.

The V gene is TRBV5-1, the J gene TRBJ2-3; 9 positions match TRBD1. CDR1 is SGHRS, CDR2 YFSETQ, per germline. The CDR3 runs to 15 residues. Germline trimming cut 0 bases from V and 2 bases from J; bases unmatched to any gene: 1. CDR3 nucleotides: TGCGCCAGCAGCTTGGGGACAGGGGACACAGATACGCAGTATTTT. Protein: CASSLGTGDTDTQYF.

Written as DNA, the CDR3 is TGTGCCAGCAGAACAGGACAGACCGGGGAGCTGTTTTTT. It encodes CASRTGQTGELFF. The rearrangement uses TRBV5-6 and TRBJ2-2; TRBD1 might be the D (6 bases). V was pared by 5 bases and J by 5 bases, with 10 bases between. The CDR3 totals 13 residues. Germline V lookup: CDR1 SGHDT, CDR2 YYEEEE.

V and J are TRBV10-2 and TRBJ2-7; D is unclear. This CDR3 spans 13 amino acids. Germline CDR1 and CDR2: WSHSY and SAAADI. Trimming pared 3 bases from V and 4 bases from J, leaving 10 bases between. The CDR3 DNA reads TGCGCCAGCAGTGAAAACAGCCTATACGAGCAGTACTTC. As protein: CASSENSLYEQYF.

The chain combines TRBV5-6 with TRBJ2-1, with D maybe TRBD1 (5 bases). Germline CDR1 and CDR2: SGHDT and YYEEEE. Trimming removed 0 bases from V and 5 bases from J, with 12 bases in between. This CDR3 is built from 15 residues. CDR3 coding DNA: TGTGCCAGCAGCTTGGCCGTGCAGGGTAACAATGAGCAGTTCTTC. It is translated as CASSLAVQGNNEQFF.

V usage is TRBV2 and J usage is TRBJ1-6, with 8 bases identical to TRBD1. Germline lookup yields CDR1 SNHLY and CDR2 FYNNEI. This CDR3 contains 15 residues. The V and J ends lost 7 bases and 5 bases, in that order; junction bases with no gene match: 7. The CDR3 region is CASNAGGTNNSPLHF. For the CDR3, the DNA is TGTGCCAGCAACGCAGGGGGCACCAATAATTCACCCCTCCACTTT.

The rearrangement links TRBV11-2 to TRBJ2-2; 7 bases are a match to TRBD1. The CDR3 has 15 residues. Germline V gene lookup returns CDR1 SGHAT and CDR2 FQNNGV. Trimming took 1 base from V and 5 from J; bases not matched to a gene: 4. The CDR3, as DNA: TGTGCCAGCAGCTTAGGGGGGACAGCGACCGGGGAGCTGTTTTTT. Its protein is CASSLGGTATGELFF.

The CDR3 DNA is TGTGCCAGTACAAGGACAGGGGAACTGAAGCCCCAGCATTTT. Its protein is CASTRTGELKPQHF. The V call is TRBV19, the J call TRBJ1-5; 9 bases agree with TRBD1. V was pared by 7 bases and J by 8 bases, with 9 bases of the junction left unmatched. In germline, CDR1 is LNHDA, CDR2 SQIVND (reference sequence). This CDR3 spans 14 amino acids.

J is TRBJ1-1 and V is TRBV5-1, with D unclear. Germline V gives CDR1 SGHRS, CDR2 YFSETQ. Trimming removed 4 bases at V and 6 bases at J, with 16 bases between. CDR3 length: 14 residues. As DNA, the CDR3 is TGCGCCAGCAGCACCCAGACCGCGGGCGCTGAAGCTTTCTTT. Its protein product is CASSTQTAGAEAFF.

The CDR3 DNA reads TGTGCCAGCAGTCGGTCGACAGGGTGGGGGGATGGCTACACCTTC. Translated: CASSRSTGWGDGYTF. This chain connects TRBV28 to TRBJ1-2; 7 nucleotides line up with TRBD1. J lost 6 bases, V lost 5 bases, and 12 bases had no gene match. Germline V gives CDR1 MDHEN, CDR2 SYDVKM. CDR3 length equals 15 residues.

V usage is TRBV4-1 and J usage is TRBJ2-7, with D unresolved. From germline, CDR1 is MGHRA and CDR2 YSYEKL. The CDR3 runs to 9 residues. Trimming took 9 bases from V and 3 from J, leaving 3 bases between them. The CDR3 sequence is CASSYEQYF. CDR3 coding DNA: TGCGCCAGTAGCTACGAGCAGTACTTC.

The chain links TRBV2 to TRBJ2-7, with 8 bases that match TRBD1. Trimming at V came to 8 bases and at J to 5 bases, leaving 5 bases not matched to a gene. Germline V gene sequence: CDR1 SNHLY, CDR2 FYNNEI. The CDR3 covers 12 residues. The CDR3 is CASGQGRNEQYF. For the CDR3, the DNA is TGTGCCAGCGGACAGGGAAGAAACGAGCAGTACTTC.

The gene calls are TRBV19 and TRBJ2-5, with TRBD1 matching over 7 bases. Germline V gene lookup returns CDR1 LNHDA and CDR2 SQIVND (reference sequence). V trimming: 3 bases; J trimming: 2 bases; junction bases outside the gene matches: 3. The CDR3 has 14 residues. The CDR3 here is CASSIWDRQETQYF. The DNA of the CDR3 is TGTGCCAGTAGTATTTGGGACAGACAAGAGACCCAGTACTTC.

The gene calls are TRBV6-5 and TRBJ2-1, with 11 positions matching TRBD1. Germline CDR1 and CDR2: MNHEY and SVGAGI. Trimming cost V 6 bases and J 6 bases; bases outside gene matches: 4. This CDR3 region has 14 residues. CDR3 amino acids: CASRPGTGGNEQFF. As DNA, the CDR3 is TGTGCCAGCAGACCCGGGACAGGGGGCAATGAGCAGTTCTTC.

V and J are TRBV25-1 and TRBJ2-7; perhaps TRBD2 as D (6 bases). The CDR3 runs to 15 residues. V was trimmed by 1 base and J by 2 bases, leaving 12 bases between them. From germline, CDR1 is MGHDK and CDR2 SYGVNS. The CDR3 loop reads CASSEFSGLTYEQYF. The CDR3 DNA reads TGTGCCAGCAGTGAATTTAGCGGATTAACCTACGAGCAGTACTTC.

The rearrangement links TRBV6-6 to TRBJ1-2; the D gene is possibly TRBD1 (6 bases). CDR1 and CDR2 from the germline V gene are MNHNY and SVGAGI (reference sequence). The ends were cut back, 4 bases at V and 0 bases at J, with 12 bases in the middle. This CDR3 has 15 residues. Here the CDR3 reads CASSLTGRANYGYTF. CDR3 coding DNA: TGTGCCAGCAGTTTAACAGGGAGAGCTAACTATGGCTACACCTTC.

This sequence joins TRBV6-5 and TRBJ2-2; D is uncertain. The CDR3 covers 12 residues. Trimming pared 7 bases from V and 1 base from J, leaving 4 bases between. The germline V gene encodes CDR1 MNHEY and CDR2 SVGAGI. CDR3 nucleotide sequence: TGTGCCAGCAATCGGAACACCGGGGAGCTGTTTTTT. As protein: CASNRNTGELFF.

The chain joins TRBV4-3 to TRBJ2-1, with 11 bases identical to TRBD2. This CDR3 is 14 amino acids long. CDR1 LGHNA and CDR2 YSLEER come from the germline V gene. V lost 1 base to trimming and J lost 9 bases; unmatched junction nucleotides: 2. The CDR3 loop is CASSQGGLAGEQFF. The DNA of the CDR3 is TGCGCCAGCAGCCAAGGTGGACTAGCGGGTGAGCAGTTCTTC.

The V and J genes are TRBV2 and TRBJ1-2; a weak D match, TRBD1 (6 bases). V lost 6 bases and J 8 bases, leaving 16 bases between the germline ends. The CDR3 extends over 13 amino acids. Germline V gene lookup returns CDR1 SNHLY and CDR2 FYNNEI. This CDR3 is CASRETGLRGYTF. The CDR3 coding sequence is TGTGCCAGCAGGGAAACAGGGTTGCGCGGCTACACCTTC.